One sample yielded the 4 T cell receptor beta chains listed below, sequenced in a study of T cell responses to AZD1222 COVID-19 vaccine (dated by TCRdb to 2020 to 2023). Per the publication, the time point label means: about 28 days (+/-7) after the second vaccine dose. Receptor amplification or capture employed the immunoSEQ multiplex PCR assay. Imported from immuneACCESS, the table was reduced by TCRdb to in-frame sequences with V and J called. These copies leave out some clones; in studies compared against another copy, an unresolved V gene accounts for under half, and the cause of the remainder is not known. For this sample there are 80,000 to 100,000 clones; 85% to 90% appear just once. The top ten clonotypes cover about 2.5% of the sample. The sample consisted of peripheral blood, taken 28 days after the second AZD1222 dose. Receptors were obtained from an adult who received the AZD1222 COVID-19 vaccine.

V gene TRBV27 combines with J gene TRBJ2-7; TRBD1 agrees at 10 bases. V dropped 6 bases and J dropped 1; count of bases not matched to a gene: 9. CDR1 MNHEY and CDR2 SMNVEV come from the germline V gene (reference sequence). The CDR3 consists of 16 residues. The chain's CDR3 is CASSSLAGQGSYEQYF. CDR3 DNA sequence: TGTGCCAGCAGCAGCTTGGCGGGACAGGGGTCCTACGAGCAGTACTTC.

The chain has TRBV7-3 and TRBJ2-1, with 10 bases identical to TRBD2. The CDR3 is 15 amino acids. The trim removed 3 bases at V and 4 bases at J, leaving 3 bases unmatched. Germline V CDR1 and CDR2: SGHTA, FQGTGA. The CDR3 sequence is CASSLGLAYYNEQFF. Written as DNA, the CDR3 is TGTGCCAGCAGCTTGGGACTAGCGTATTACAATGAGCAGTTCTTC.

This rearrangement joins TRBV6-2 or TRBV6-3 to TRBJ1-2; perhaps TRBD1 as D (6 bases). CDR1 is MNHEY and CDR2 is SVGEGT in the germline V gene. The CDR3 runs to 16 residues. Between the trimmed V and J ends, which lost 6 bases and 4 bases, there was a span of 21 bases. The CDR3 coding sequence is TGTGCCAGCAGCCCTCCATCGGACAGAGCGTTCTATGGCTACACCTTC. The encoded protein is CASSPPSDRAFYGYTF.

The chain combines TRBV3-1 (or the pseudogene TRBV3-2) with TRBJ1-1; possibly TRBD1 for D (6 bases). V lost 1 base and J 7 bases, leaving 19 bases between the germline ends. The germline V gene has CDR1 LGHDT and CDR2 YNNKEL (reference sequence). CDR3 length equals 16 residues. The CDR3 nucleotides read TGTGCCAGCAGCCAAGGGGGGGCAGGGTTTGGAAGTGAAGCTTTCTTT. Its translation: CASSQGGAGFGSEAFF.